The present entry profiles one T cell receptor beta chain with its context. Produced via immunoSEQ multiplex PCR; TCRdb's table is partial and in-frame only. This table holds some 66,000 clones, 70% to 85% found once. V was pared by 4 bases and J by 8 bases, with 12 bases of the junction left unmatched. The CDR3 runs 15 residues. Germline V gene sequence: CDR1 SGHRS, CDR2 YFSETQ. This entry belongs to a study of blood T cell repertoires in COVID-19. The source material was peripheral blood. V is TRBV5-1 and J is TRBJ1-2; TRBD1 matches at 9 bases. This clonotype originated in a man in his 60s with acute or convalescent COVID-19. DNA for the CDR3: TGCGCCAGCAGCCAAGAACAGGGGGCTATCGGCGGCTACACCTTC. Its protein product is CASSQEQGAIGGYTF.